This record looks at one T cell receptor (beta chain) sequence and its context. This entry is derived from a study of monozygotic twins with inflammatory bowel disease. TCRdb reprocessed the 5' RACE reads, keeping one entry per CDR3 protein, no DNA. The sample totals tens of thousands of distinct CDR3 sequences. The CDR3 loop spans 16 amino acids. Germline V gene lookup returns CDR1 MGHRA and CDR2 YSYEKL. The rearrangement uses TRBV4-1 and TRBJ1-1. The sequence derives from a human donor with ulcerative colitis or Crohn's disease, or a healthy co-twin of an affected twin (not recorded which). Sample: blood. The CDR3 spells CASSQAGATPNTEAFF.